Listed below are T cell receptor beta chains from one sample, sequenced in a study of OX40 agonist ivuxolimab in advanced cancers. The protocol was immunoSEQ multiplex PCR, while the TCRdb copy is restricted to in-frame clones and leaves out a portion. Of about 60,000 clones listed, 87% are singletons. The sequenced sample was CD4+ or CD8+ T cells sorted from blood, obtained in a trial of the OX40 agonist ivuxolimab. These receptors were taken from an adult with an advanced solid tumor such as melanoma, head and neck, liver or kidney cancer. CDR3s include the opening cysteine and the closing phenylalanine or tryptophan. A D gene is named only where the DNA matches it firmly. Size values are once, few and many counts, or a class for expanded clones, and some rows have none.

j_gene	d_gene	v_gene	abundance	CDR3nt	CDR3aa
TRBJ2-7	.	TRBV28	.	TGTGCCAGCAGTCTGCGACAGGTGGGGTCCTACGAGCAGTACTTC	CASSLRQVGSYEQYF
TRBJ2-1	.	TRBV5-1	.	TGCGCCAGCAGCTTGGTGATAGCGAGCTCCTACAATGAGCAGTTCTTC	CASSLVIASSYNEQFF
TRBJ2-5	.	TRBV5-1	.	TGCGCCAGCAGCTGGCGGCTACAAGAGACCCAGTACTTC	CASSWRLQETQYF
TRBJ2-3	.	TRBV27	.	TGTGCCAGCAGCCACTCGGACAGCACAGATACGCAGTATTTT	CASSHSDSTDTQYF
TRBJ2-6	.	TRBV2	few	TGTGCCAGCACCTGGGACGGACACTCTGGGGCCAACGTCCTGACTTTC	CASTWDGHSGANVLTF
TRBJ2-7	.	TRBV7-8	.	TGTGCCAGCAGCGCCCGGGACGGGAGCTCCTACGAGCAGTACTTC	CASSARDGSSYEQYF
TRBJ2-7	TRBD1	TRBV6-5	.	TGTGCCAGCAGTCAAAGACAGGGGACCTACGAGCAGTACTTC	CASSQRQGTYEQYF
TRBJ2-3	TRBD2	TRBV11-2	.	TGTGCCAGCAGCCAAGGACTAGCGGGGGTCACAGATACGCAGTATTTT	CASSQGLAGVTDTQYF
TRBJ2-7	TRBD2	TRBV10-2	.	TGCGCCAGCAGGGGGACTAGCGGAGGGAGCTCCTACGAGCAGTACTTC	CASRGTSGGSSYEQYF
TRBJ2-1	TRBD2	TRBV5-1	.	TGCGCCAGCTCGTCTAGCGGGAGGTCCCGAGACTCCTACAATGAGCAGTTCTTC	CASSSSGRSRDSYNEQFF
TRBJ2-7	.	TRBV5-1	.	TGCGCCAGCAGCTTGGACGGCCAGGGGCTAGCCTACGAGCAGTACTTC	CASSLDGQGLAYEQYF
TRBJ2-3	TRBD2	TRBV13	.	TGTGCCAGCAGCTTAGAGAGGACTAGCGGGAGGTCAGATACGCAGTATTTT	CASSLERTSGRSDTQYF
TRBJ2-2	.	TRBV19	.	TGTGCCAGCCGAGGGGGGACAAGGAACACCGGGGAGCTGTTTTTT	CASRGGTRNTGELFF
TRBJ1-1	TRBD1	TRBV27	.	TGTGCCAGCAGTAATTGGACTTGGGACAGGGGGAGTGTAGGGAGTACTGAAGCTTTCTTT	CASSNWTWDRGSVGSTEAFF
TRBJ2-3	.	TRBV4-1	.	TGCGCCAGCAGCCGCCAGCTGGCGGCTAGCACAGATACGCAGTATTTT	CASSRQLAASTDTQYF
TRBJ2-1	TRBD1	TRBV6-1	.	TGTGCCAGCAGTGAAGGGACAGGGGTTTACAATGAGCAGTTCTTC	CASSEGTGVYNEQFF
TRBJ2-2	TRBD1	TRBV7-3	.	TGTGCCAGCAGCTTATATGGGAGAGGGGGCCGGGCCGGGGAGCTGTTTTTT	CASSLYGRGGRAGELFF
TRBJ1-2	.	TRBV28	.	TGTGCCAGCAGCCAAGGGGCGGGTAACTATGGCTACACCTTC	CASSQGAGNYGYTF
TRBJ1-1	.	TRBV7-8	once	TGTGCCAGCAGCTTAGGATTCTCGAACACTGAAGCTTTCTTT	CASSLGFSNTEAFF
TRBJ2-7	.	TRBV7-9	.	TGTGCCAGCAGCTTAGGGGCAGGGTACGAGCAGTACTTC	CASSLGAGYEQYF
TRBJ1-1	.	TRBV6-6	.	TGTGCCAGCAGTTACTCGACCGACACGAACACTGAAGCTTTCTTT	CASSYSTDTNTEAFF
TRBJ1-5	.	TRBV27	.	TGTGCCAGCAGTTACGGGAGGAGCAATCAGCCCCAGCATTTT	CASSYGRSNQPQHF
TRBJ1-1	TRBD1	TRBV18	.	TGTGCCAGCTCACCCCAGACAGGGGTGGACACTGAAGCTTTCTTT	CASSPQTGVDTEAFF
TRBJ2-7	TRBD1	TRBV4-2	once	TGTGCCAGCAGCCGCGACGGGACAGGGGGCCTGGTCGGCGAGCAGTACTTC	CASSRDGTGGLVGEQYF
TRBJ1-1	.	TRBV19	.	TGTGCCAGTAGTGGTCAGTACACTGAAGCTTTCTTT	CASSGQYTEAFF
TRBJ2-1	TRBD2	TRBV6-5	.	TGTGCCAGCAGTTACTCCCGGGAGGCCTCCTACAATGAGCAGTTCTTC	CASSYSREASYNEQFF
TRBJ2-7	.	TRBV28	.	TGTGCCAGCAGGAGGGGAGGCGAGCAGTACTTC	CASRRGGEQYF
TRBJ2-7	TRBD2	TRBV18	.	TGTGCCAGCTCACCGCCCCTGGGGAGCGGGAGGGCGTACGAGCAGTACTTC	CASSPPLGSGRAYEQYF
TRBJ2-1	.	TRBV4-1	.	TGCGCCAGCAGCCAAGTATCAGGGGCACTAGGTGAGCAGTTCTTC	CASSQVSGALGEQFF
TRBJ1-2	.	TRBV6-6	.	TGTGCCAGCAGTTACGGCCCCCCGAGCGGCTACACCTTC	CASSYGPPSGYTF
TRBJ1-4	.	TRBV27	.	TGTGCCAGCAGTAAGGGGAGACAGACGCGTGAACTGTTTTTT	CASSKGRQTRELFF
TRBJ1-1	TRBD1	TRBV28	.	TGTGCCAGCAACAAACAGGGGGCAACTGAAGCTTTCTTT	CASNKQGATEAFF
TRBJ2-7	TRBD1	TRBV9	.	TGTGCCAGCAGCGTCCGCGGGACAGGGCTTAGCGAGCAGTACTTC	CASSVRGTGLSEQYF